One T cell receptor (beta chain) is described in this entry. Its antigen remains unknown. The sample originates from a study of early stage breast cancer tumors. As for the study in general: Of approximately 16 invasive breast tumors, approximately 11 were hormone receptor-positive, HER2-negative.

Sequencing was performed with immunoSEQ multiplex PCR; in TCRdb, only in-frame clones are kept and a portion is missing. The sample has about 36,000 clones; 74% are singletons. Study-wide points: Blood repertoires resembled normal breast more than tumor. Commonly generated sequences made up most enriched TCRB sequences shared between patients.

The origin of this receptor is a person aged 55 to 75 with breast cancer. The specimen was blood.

The CDR3 reads CASRNPGTSGLGELFF. CDR3 DNA: TGTGCCAGCAGAAATCCCGGGACTAGCGGTCTTGGGGAGCTGTTTTTT. J is TRBJ2-2 and V is TRBV27; 11 nucleotides match TRBD2. CDR1 and CDR2 from the germline V gene are MNHEY and SMNVEV (reference sequence). This CDR3 comprises 16 residues. V was pared by 6 bases and J by 8 bases, with 11 bases of the junction left unmatched.